Listed below are T cell receptor beta chains from one sample, sequenced in a study of cytomegalovirus exposure and HLA in healthy donors. Profiled with immunoSEQ multiplex PCR; TCRdb holds only in-frame clones, not every one. The sample has 54,000 or so clones, around 50% seen once. Specimen: PBMCs. The receptors originated from a human donor in good health. The CDR3 runs from the conserved cysteine through the conserved F or W. The D gene is left open where the match is weak. Rows may omit the clone size; those that give it use once, few, many or a size class.

v_call: TRBV29-1
j_call: TRBJ2-1
d_call: .
clone_size: .
cdr3_nt: TGCAGCGTCCAAAAGGGGGGGCATGTAGATGAGCAGTTCTTC
cdr3_aa: CSVQKGGHVDEQFF

v_call: TRBV9
j_call: TRBJ2-3
d_call: .
clone_size: .
cdr3_nt: TGTGCCAGCGGTGACTCCCGCGAGGATACGCAGTATTTT
cdr3_aa: CASGDSREDTQYF

v_call: TRBV27
j_call: TRBJ1-5
d_call: TRBD1
clone_size: .
cdr3_nt: TGTGCCAGCAGTTTATTAGGGACAGGGGACGCCTCCAATCAGCCCCAGCATTTT
cdr3_aa: CASSLLGTGDASNQPQHF

v_call: TRBV7-2
j_call: TRBJ2-3
d_call: .
clone_size: .
cdr3_nt: TGTGCCAGCAGCTTAGCCCTCACAGATACGCAGTATTTT
cdr3_aa: CASSLALTDTQYF

v_call: TRBV6-6
j_call: TRBJ2-3
d_call: TRBD1
clone_size: .
cdr3_nt: TGTGCCAGCACGGGACAGAGCACAGATACGCAGTATTTT
cdr3_aa: CASTGQSTDTQYF

v_call: TRBV10-3
j_call: TRBJ1-1
d_call: .
clone_size: once
cdr3_nt: TGTGCCATCAGTGAAGGAGCAGGGGCCGTCGGCGAAGCTTTCTTT
cdr3_aa: CAISEGAGAVGEAFF

v_call: TRBV6-5
j_call: TRBJ2-2
d_call: .
clone_size: few
cdr3_nt: TGTGCCAGCAGCCACGCGTCAGGATACACCGGGGAGCTGTTTTTT
cdr3_aa: CASSHASGYTGELFF

v_call: TRBV5-6
j_call: TRBJ2-5
d_call: .
clone_size: once
cdr3_nt: TGTGCCAGCAGCTTAATACCAGGGGCCGCAGAGACCCAGTACTTC
cdr3_aa: CASSLIPGAAETQYF

v_call: TRBV9
j_call: TRBJ2-7
d_call: TRBD2
clone_size: .
cdr3_nt: TGTGCCAGCAGCGTAGCTCCTAGCGGGTCTAACGAGCAGTACTTC
cdr3_aa: CASSVAPSGSNEQYF

v_call: TRBV2
j_call: TRBJ2-1
d_call: TRBD2
clone_size: .
cdr3_nt: TGTGCCAGCAGGGAGGGTAGCGGGGGTAATAGTGAGCAGTTCTTC
cdr3_aa: CASREGSGGNSEQFF

v_call: TRBV29-1
j_call: TRBJ2-2
d_call: TRBD1
clone_size: .
cdr3_nt: TGCAGCGTTCAAACCTACAGGGGCGGCACCGGGGAGCTGTTTTTT
cdr3_aa: CSVQTYRGGTGELFF

v_call: TRBV11-2
j_call: TRBJ1-4
d_call: .
clone_size: .
cdr3_nt: TGTGCCAGCAGCATGCTTTGGCAGGGTCGAGTTACTAATGAAAAACTGTTTTTT
cdr3_aa: CASSMLWQGRVTNEKLFF

v_call: TRBV4-3
j_call: TRBJ2-6
d_call: .
clone_size: .
cdr3_nt: TGCGCCAGCAGCCGACAGTCCCTCTCTGGGGCCAACGTCCTGACTTTC
cdr3_aa: CASSRQSLSGANVLTF

v_call: TRBV7-2
j_call: TRBJ2-6
d_call: TRBD1
clone_size: .
cdr3_nt: TGTGCCAGCAGCCGACAGGGGTCTGGGGCCAACGTCCTGACTTTC
cdr3_aa: CASSRQGSGANVLTF

v_call: TRBV6-5
j_call: TRBJ1-1
d_call: .
clone_size: few
cdr3_nt: TGTGCCAGCCGGGGGGCAGGGGCGTACACTGAAGCTTTCTTT
cdr3_aa: CASRGAGAYTEAFF

v_call: TRBV5-6
j_call: TRBJ1-5
d_call: .
clone_size: once
cdr3_nt: TGTGCCAGCAGCTTGGCCGGCGGCGGGCAGCCCCAGCATTTT
cdr3_aa: CASSLAGGGQPQHF

v_call: TRBV4-1
j_call: TRBJ1-6
d_call: TRBD1
clone_size: .
cdr3_nt: TGCGCCAGCAGCCGACAGGGGCCTAATTCACCCCTCCACTTT
cdr3_aa: CASSRQGPNSPLHF

v_call: TRBV18
j_call: TRBJ1-4
d_call: .
clone_size: .
cdr3_nt: TGTGCCAGCTCACCGAGACAGGCGTATAATGAAAAACTGTTTTTT
cdr3_aa: CASSPRQAYNEKLFF

v_call: TRBV2
j_call: TRBJ1-3
d_call: TRBD1
clone_size: .
cdr3_nt: TGTGCCAGCAGGGGACAGACGAGCTCTGGAAACACCATATATTTT
cdr3_aa: CASRGQTSSGNTIYF

v_call: TRBV6-1
j_call: TRBJ1-1
d_call: .
clone_size: .
cdr3_nt: TGTGCCAGCAACACTTGGGCCATGAACACTGAAGCTTTCTTT
cdr3_aa: CASNTWAMNTEAFF

v_call: TRBV5-6
j_call: TRBJ2-3
d_call: TRBD1
clone_size: .
cdr3_nt: TGTGCCAGCAGTCGCAGGACAGGGTTCGGCACAGATACGCAGTATTTT
cdr3_aa: CASSRRTGFGTDTQYF

v_call: TRBV30
j_call: TRBJ2-1
d_call: TRBD1
clone_size: .
cdr3_nt: TGTGCCTGGTCCATCTGGGGGCAGGGGGCCGACAATGAGCAGTTCTTC
cdr3_aa: CAWSIWGQGADNEQFF

v_call: TRBV2
j_call: TRBJ2-5
d_call: .
clone_size: .
cdr3_nt: TGTGCCAGCAGTGAAGGGGGGGTCGAAGAGACCCAGTACTTC
cdr3_aa: CASSEGGVEETQYF

v_call: TRBV6-5
j_call: TRBJ2-7
d_call: TRBD2
clone_size: .
cdr3_nt: TGTGCCAGCAGTTACGGGGGGGACGGATCCTACGAGCAGTACTTC
cdr3_aa: CASSYGGDGSYEQYF

v_call: TRBV10-2
j_call: TRBJ2-5
d_call: .
clone_size: once
cdr3_nt: TGCGCCAGCAGTACGCAGGGTAGAGAGACCCAGTACTTC
cdr3_aa: CASSTQGRETQYF

v_call: TRBV5-1
j_call: TRBJ1-5
d_call: .
clone_size: .
cdr3_nt: TGCGCCAGCAGCTTGGGGACAGCAAATCAGCCCCAGCATTTT
cdr3_aa: CASSLGTANQPQHF